This entry is about one T cell receptor beta chain. As yet, its antigen is unknown. Here the CDR3 omits its conserved ending phenylalanine or tryptophan, so a read error is the likely source. This specimen comes from a study of T cell repertoires in cytomegalovirus infection. Study-wide context: HLA-C-restricted CMV epitopes, recently identified, and well-studied HLA-B-restricted ones were used by the study. Public TCR beta signatures were indicative of both CMV infection and a matching HLA type.

Regarding the study as a whole: Across the ex vivo response, the dominant clonotypes were HLA-C-restricted CMV-specific TCR beta clonotypes. Cumulative public TCR beta family frequency identified carriers of CMV plus the relevant HLA.

Using its own MiXCR run on the reads, TCRdb lists one record per CDR3 protein. The sample holds fewer than 850,000 distinct CDR3 sequences; almost 30% are singletons and the top ten take under 15%. Sequenced here: cultured CD8+ T cells from PBMCs, sampled from culture after CMV antigen stimulation. This TCR was sampled from a human donor in good health (CMV status not recorded). Some clones in this sample may be carry-over from other donors' samples.

The CDR3 spells CASSILGDTEAFL. In DNA, the CDR3 is TGTGCCAGCAGCATACTGGGGGACACTGAAGCTTTCCTT. The chain combines TRBV7-3 with TRBJ1-1; D might be TRBD1 (5 bases). Germline V lookup: CDR1 SGHTA, CDR2 FQGTGA. Trimming removed 5 bases at V and 3 bases at J, with 10 bases between. The CDR3 length is 13 residues.